This T cell receptor (beta chain) was identified in a study of CD8 T cell repertoires and HIV-1 epitope variants. About the study: Separate wells received one of Twenty-five Gag or Nef variant peptides. Control wells had CMV/EBV/flu peptides, negative Ebola AY9, or no peptide.

Trimming pared 4 bases from V and 2 bases from J, leaving 12 bases between. Germline lookup yields CDR1 MDHEN and CDR2 SYDVKM. The CDR3 is 14 amino acids. The study's findings and limits: Nef KF9 drew about 5 clonotypes and HW9 one, without TAALDMSHF responses.

Survey-depth immunoSEQ sequencing covered TCR beta CDR3 regions. Assay: immunoSEQ multiplex PCR; the TCRdb copy retains only in-frame clones and omits some. Here the sample spans approximately 3,100 clones, roughly 63% being singletons. In the case of this clone: Its antigen is as yet unknown.

Sequencing was carried out using cultured CD8+ T cells derived from PBMCs. V usage is TRBV28 and J usage is TRBJ2-7, with D possibly matching TRBD2 (5 bases). This clonotype was sampled from a male donor with HIV. The CDR3 nucleotides read TGTGCCAGCAGTTCAAACGGGATTCCCTACGAGCAGTACTTC. This encodes CASSSNGIPYEQYF.